These 22 T cell receptor beta chains were all obtained from the same sample, sequenced in a study of cytomegalovirus exposure and HLA in healthy donors. Use of 60 Vbeta and 13 Jbeta primers characterized the PCR. Using immunoSEQ multiplex PCR, the repertoire was profiled, and TCRdb retains in-frame clones only, with some absent. The sample includes 90,000 to 150,000 clones, around 77% of them seen just once. Specimen: PBMCs. The source is a man aged 35 to 55 in good health and CMV-seropositive.

The genes are TRBV29-1 and TRBJ2-7, with D possibly matching TRBD1 (5 bases). Deletions cut 4 bases from V and 0 bases from J, with 10 bases between. This CDR3 contains 13 residues. Germline V lookup: CDR1 SQVTM, CDR2 ANQGSEA. CDR3 nucleotide sequence: TGCAGCGTTGCAGGGCTAAACTCCTACGAGCAGTACTTC. This gives the protein CSVAGLNSYEQYF.

The chain carries TRBV5-1 and TRBJ2-5, with TRBD1 matching over 7 bases. The CDR3 covers 16 residues. V shed 2 bases, J shed 4 bases, and the junction held 11 bases outside the gene matches. CDR1 SGHRS and CDR2 YFSETQ come from the germline V gene. The CDR3 here is CASSFQRGPGGETQYF. In DNA form, the CDR3 reads TGCGCCAGCAGCTTTCAGAGGGGGCCAGGGGGAGAGACCCAGTACTTC.

The table lists this clone with many counts. The genes are TRBV7-2 and TRBJ2-7; D not certain. Germline V gives CDR1 SGHTA, CDR2 FQGNSA. The CDR3 sequence is 12 residues long. V was trimmed by 5 bases and J by 3 bases, leaving 8 bases between them. CDR3 sequence: CASSPSGYEQYF. The CDR3 DNA follows: TGTGCCAGCAGCCCATCGGGCTACGAGCAGTACTTC.

The chain joins TRBV11-3 to TRBJ2-7; 10 nucleotides agree with TRBD2. The CDR3 runs to 15 residues. V shed 5 bases and J 3 bases; nucleotides not matched to a gene: 7. From germline, CDR1 is SGHNT and CDR2 YENEEA. CDR3 residues: CASSPSPSGGYEQYF. The CDR3 coding sequence is TGTGCCAGCAGCCCTTCCCCTAGCGGGGGCTACGAGCAGTACTTC.

The chain couples TRBV2 to TRBJ1-2; 7 bases agree with TRBD1. Germline values: CDR1 SNHLY, CDR2 FYNNEI. Trimming took 8 bases from V and 5 from J; bases not matched to a gene: 11. This CDR3 is 14 amino acids long. CDR3 coding DNA: TGTGCCAGCTGGCTCGGTCACAGGGGTTATGGCTACACCTTC. Translation gives CASWLGHRGYGYTF.

CDR3 loop: CASSWGQGYNEQFF. CDR3 DNA sequence: TGCGCCAGCAGCTGGGGACAGGGCTACAATGAGCAGTTCTTC. The chain recombines TRBV5-1 with TRBJ2-1, with 9 bases matching TRBD1. V shed 3 bases and J 3 bases; nucleotides not matched to a gene: 1. CDR3 length: 14 amino acids. Germline lookup yields CDR1 SGHRS and CDR2 YFSETQ.

V gene TRBV6-6 combines with J gene TRBJ1-4, with D tentatively TRBD1 (5 bases). This CDR3 is built from 15 residues. Looked up from germline, CDR1 is MNHNY and CDR2 is SVGAGI (reference sequence). The germline V and J ends were trimmed by 4 bases and 5 bases, with 14 bases remaining between them. CDR3 residues: CASSSQGGPNEKLFF. CDR3 nucleotide sequence: TGTGCCAGCAGTTCCCAGGGTGGGCCCAATGAAAAACTGTTTTTT.

This clone was seen a few times. V is TRBV15 and J is TRBJ2-7; perhaps TRBD1 as D (5 bases). CDR3 length: 12 residues. V was clipped by 5 bases and J by 5 bases, with 10 bases between them. The germline gives CDR1 LNHNV, CDR2 YYDKDF (reference sequence). Here the CDR3 DNA reads TGTGCCACCAGCCGTAGGGGCAACGAGCAGTACTTC. Residues: CATSRRGNEQYF.

This clone occurred a few times. The genes are TRBV6-5 and TRBJ2-7; D ambiguous. There are 14 residues in the CDR3. V dropped 7 bases and J dropped 4 bases, with 17 bases sitting between them. Germline V lookup: CDR1 MNHEY, CDR2 SVGAGI. The CDR3 nucleotides read TGTGCCAGCACTACGGTGGAGCGTCTGTACGAGCAGTACTTC. Translation: CASTTVERLYEQYF.

The rearrangement joins TRBV2 to TRBJ1-6; TRBD1 aligns across 10 bases. This CDR3 region has 14 residues. Germline CDR1 is SNHLY and CDR2 is FYNNEI. J lost 7 bases, V lost 3 bases, and 0 bases had no gene match. The CDR3, as DNA: TGTGCCAGCAGTGAGGGACAGGGGAATTCACCCCTCCACTTT. This sequence encodes CASSEGQGNSPLHF.

J is TRBJ2-5 and V is TRBV29-1; 11 bases align to TRBD2. J lost 7 bases, V lost 7 bases, and 8 bases had no gene match. The CDR3 length is 13 residues. Germline lookup yields CDR1 SQVTM and CDR2 ANQGSEA. The CDR3 loop is CSGRLAGLGTQYF. Here the CDR3 DNA reads TGCAGCGGCCGACTAGCGGGGCTCGGGACCCAGTACTTC.

V usage is TRBV5-6 and J usage is TRBJ1-1; D possibly corresponds to TRBD1 (5 bases). Germline V gene data show CDR1 as SGHDT and CDR2 as YYEEEE. This CDR3 has 18 residues. Trimming stripped 0 bases from V and 4 bases from J, with 22 bases between. Written as DNA, the CDR3 is TGTGCCAGCAGCTTGGCCGAAGGAGTTGGAGGGGCCCCCACTGAAGCTTTCTTT. Encoded protein: CASSLAEGVGGAPTEAFF.

The CDR3 sequence: CASSQGIGTGVNYGYTF. DNA for the CDR3: TGTGCCAGCAGCCAAGGGATTGGGACAGGGGTTAACTATGGCTACACCTTC. The chain recombines TRBV4-2 with TRBJ1-2; 10 nucleotides align to TRBD1. Trimming took 1 base from V and 1 from J; bases not matched to a gene: 6. CDR3 size: 17 residues. The germline V gene has CDR1 LGHNA and CDR2 YNFKEQ.

By share of the sample, this clone is medium-sized. The rearrangement links TRBV11-2 to TRBJ2-1, with 7 bases that match TRBD1. With 5 bases clipped from V and 6 bases from J, the junction kept 4 bases outside the gene matches. Germline CDR1 and CDR2: SGHAT and FQNNGV. CDR3 length equals 13 residues. This CDR3 reads CASSTGTANEQFF. CDR3 sequence (DNA): TGTGCCAGCAGCACTGGGACAGCCAATGAGCAGTTCTTC.

The rearrangement joins TRBV9 to TRBJ2-1, with D maybe TRBD1 (6 bases). Trimming took off 2 bases at V and 7 bases at J, with 19 bases between the two ends. Germline assignment: CDR1 SGDLS and CDR2 YYNGEE. CDR3 length equals 16 residues. Here the CDR3 reads CASSVGAYPGGNEQFF. In DNA form, the CDR3 reads TGTGCCAGCAGCGTGGGGGCTTATCCCGGCGGAAATGAGCAGTTCTTC.

The genes are TRBV6-5 and TRBJ2-3; 9 nucleotides match TRBD2. Looked up from germline, CDR1 is MNHEY and CDR2 is SVGAGI. V trimming: 2 bases; J trimming: 4 bases; junction bases outside the gene matches: 1. The CDR3 runs 14 residues. This chain's CDR3 is CASSYGGGADTQYF. The CDR3 nucleotides read TGTGCCAGCAGTTACGGCGGGGGGGCAGATACGCAGTATTTT.

This clone has only a few counts. The gene calls are TRBV7-3 and TRBJ1-2, with a tentative D call TRBD1 (6 bases). Trimming cost V 5 bases and J 0 bases, with 13 bases left between them. Germline loops: CDR1 SGHTA, CDR2 FQGTGA. The CDR3 loop spans 15 amino acids. The DNA for the CDR3 is TGTGCCAGCAGCGAAGAAGGGGGAACTAACTATGGCTACACCTTC. This encodes CASSEEGGTNYGYTF.

This clone was seen more than once but under ten times. A far more abundant clone sits one base away, making this likely a read error. Other DNA sequences of this sample code for an identical CDR3. The rearrangement joins TRBV5-4 to TRBJ2-7, with 10 bases identical to TRBD1. This CDR3 contains 15 residues. Trimming cost V 4 bases and J 5 bases; bases outside gene matches: 9. CDR1 is SGHNT and CDR2 is YYREEE in the germline V gene (reference sequence). Here the CDR3 reads CASSPGTGAAHEQYF. As DNA, the CDR3 is TGTGCCAGCAGCCCGGGGACAGGGGCGGCCCACGAGCAGTACTTC. Looking up the rest from reference TRBV5-4 and TRBJ2-7 gives the full variable domain: ETGVTQSPTHLIKTRGQQVTLRCSSQSGHNTVSWYQQALGQGPQFIFQYYREEENGRGNFPPRFSGLQFPNYSSELNVNALELDDSALYLCASSPGTGAAHEQYFGPGTRLTVT.

The chain links TRBV9 to TRBJ2-1, with 8 bases identical to TRBD2. V shed 0 bases, J shed 3 bases, and the junction held 2 bases outside the gene matches. CDR3 size: 15 residues. Per germline, CDR1 SGDLS and CDR2 YYNGEE. CDR3 sequence reads: CASSVDSGGYNEQFF. The CDR3 nucleotides read TGTGCCAGCAGCGTAGACAGCGGGGGCTACAATGAGCAGTTCTTC.

This chain connects TRBV6-6 to TRBJ2-3; 11 bases map to TRBD2. With V trimmed by 4 bases and J by 0 bases, 3 bases remained unmatched. The V gene's germline CDR1 is MNHNY and CDR2 SVGAGI (reference sequence). This CDR3 is built from 16 residues. CDR3 coding DNA: TGTGCCAGCAGTTTAAGGACTAGCGGGAGCACAGATACGCAGTATTTT. Encoded protein: CASSLRTSGSTDTQYF.

The chain links TRBV27 to TRBJ2-5; perhaps TRBD2 as D (5 bases). The J call may be in error: the DNA end matches TRBJ2-7 better. Germline CDR1 reads MNHEY; CDR2 reads SMNVEV (reference sequence). This CDR3 comprises 13 residues. The CDR3, as DNA: TGTGCCAGCAGGCCGGGATCCACCTACGAGCAGTACTTC. Protein product: CASRPGSTYEQYF.

The rearrangement links TRBV28 to TRBJ2-7; D call uncertain. Germline-derived CDR1 and CDR2 are MDHEN and SYDVKM. V was pared by 3 bases and J by 2 bases, with 8 bases between. This CDR3 has 13 amino acids. CDR3 region: CASSLAQAYEQYF. The DNA of the CDR3 is TGTGCCAGCAGTTTGGCACAAGCCTACGAGCAGTACTTC.